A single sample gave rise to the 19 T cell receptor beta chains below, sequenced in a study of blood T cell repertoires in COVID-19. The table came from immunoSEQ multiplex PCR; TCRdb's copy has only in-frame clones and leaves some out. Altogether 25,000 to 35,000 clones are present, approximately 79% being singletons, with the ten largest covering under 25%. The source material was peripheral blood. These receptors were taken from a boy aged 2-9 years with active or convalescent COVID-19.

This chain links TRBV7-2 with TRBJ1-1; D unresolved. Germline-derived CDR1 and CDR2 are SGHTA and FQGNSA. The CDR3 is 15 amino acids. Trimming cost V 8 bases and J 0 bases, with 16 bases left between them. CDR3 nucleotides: TGTGCCAGCTGCCTCGTGGGAGCCATGAACACTGAAGCTTTCTTT. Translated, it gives CASCLVGAMNTEAFF.

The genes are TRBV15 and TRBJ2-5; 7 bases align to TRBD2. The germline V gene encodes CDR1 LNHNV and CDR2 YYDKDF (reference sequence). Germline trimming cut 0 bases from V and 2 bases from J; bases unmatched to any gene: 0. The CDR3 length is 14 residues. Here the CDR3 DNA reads TGTGCCACCAGCAGAGAAGCGGGGCAAGAGACCCAGTACTTC. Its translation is CATSREAGQETQYF.

The CDR3 nucleotides are TGTGCCAGCAGCCAAGATTTTGAGAGGAGCACTGAAGCTTTCTTT. This encodes CASSQDFERSTEAFF. The chain combines TRBV4-2 with TRBJ1-1, with D unresolved. Germline CDR1 LGHNA, CDR2 YNFKEQ. The V end was cut by 0 bases, the J end by 4 bases, with 12 bases between. The CDR3 totals 15 residues.

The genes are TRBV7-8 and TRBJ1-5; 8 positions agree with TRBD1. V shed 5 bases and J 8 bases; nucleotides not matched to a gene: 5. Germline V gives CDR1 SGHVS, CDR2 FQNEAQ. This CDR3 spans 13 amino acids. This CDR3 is CASSPDRDKPQHF. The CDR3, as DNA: TGTGCCAGCAGCCCGGACAGGGATAAGCCCCAGCATTTT.

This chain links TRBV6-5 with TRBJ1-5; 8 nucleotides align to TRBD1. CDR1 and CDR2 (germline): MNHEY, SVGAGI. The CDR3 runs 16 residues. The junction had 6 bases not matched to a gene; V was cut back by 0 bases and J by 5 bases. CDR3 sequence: CASSYSTGDSDQPQHF. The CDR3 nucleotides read TGTGCCAGCAGTTACTCGACAGGGGATAGTGATCAGCCCCAGCATTTT.

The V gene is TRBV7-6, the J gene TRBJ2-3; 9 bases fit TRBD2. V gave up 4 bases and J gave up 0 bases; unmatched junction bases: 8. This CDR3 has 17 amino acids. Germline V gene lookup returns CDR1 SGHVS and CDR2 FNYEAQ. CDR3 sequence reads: CASSSFLTSGSTDTQYF. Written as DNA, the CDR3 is TGTGCCAGCAGCTCTTTCCTTACTAGCGGGAGCACAGATACGCAGTATTTT.

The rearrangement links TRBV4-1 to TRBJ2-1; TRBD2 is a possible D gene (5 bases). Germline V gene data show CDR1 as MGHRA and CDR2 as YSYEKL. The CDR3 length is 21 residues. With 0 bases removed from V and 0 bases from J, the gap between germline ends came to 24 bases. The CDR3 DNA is TGCGCCAGCAGCCAAGAACGGACTGACAAAGGACTCGCCCGCTCCTACAATGAGCAGTTCTTC. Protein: CASSQERTDKGLARSYNEQFF.

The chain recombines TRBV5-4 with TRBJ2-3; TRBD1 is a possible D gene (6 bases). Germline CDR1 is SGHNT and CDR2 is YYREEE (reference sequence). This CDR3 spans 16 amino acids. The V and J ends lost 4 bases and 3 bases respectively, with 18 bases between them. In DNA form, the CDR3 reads TGTGCCAGCAGCCTCCCCGGCTTGGGGGCAACAGATACGCAGTATTTT. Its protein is CASSLPGLGATDTQYF.

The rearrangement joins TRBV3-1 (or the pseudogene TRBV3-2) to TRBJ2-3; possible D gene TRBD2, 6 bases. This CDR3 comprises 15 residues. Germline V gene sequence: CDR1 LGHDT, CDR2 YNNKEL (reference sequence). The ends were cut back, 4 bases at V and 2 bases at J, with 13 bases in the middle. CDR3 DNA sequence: TGTGCCAGCAGCCCCCGGGACTCGTTCACAGATACGCAGTATTTT. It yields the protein CASSPRDSFTDTQYF.

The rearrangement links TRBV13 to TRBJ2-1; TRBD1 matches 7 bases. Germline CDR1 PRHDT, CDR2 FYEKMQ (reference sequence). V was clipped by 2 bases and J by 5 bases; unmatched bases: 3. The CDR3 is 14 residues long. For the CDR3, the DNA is TGTGCCAGCAGCTTAAGGGGGCTAAACAATGAGCAGTTCTTC. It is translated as CASSLRGLNNEQFF.

Here the CDR3 reads CASSLQGQTNTGELFF. CDR3 coding DNA: TGTGCCAGCAGCTTACAGGGACAGACTAACACCGGGGAGCTGTTTTTT. V gene TRBV7-9 combines with J gene TRBJ2-2; 7 nucleotides line up with TRBD1. The CDR3 spans 16 residues. J gave up 2 bases and V 2 bases, and 5 bases lay outside the gene matches. In germline, CDR1 is SEHNR, CDR2 FQNEAQ (reference sequence).

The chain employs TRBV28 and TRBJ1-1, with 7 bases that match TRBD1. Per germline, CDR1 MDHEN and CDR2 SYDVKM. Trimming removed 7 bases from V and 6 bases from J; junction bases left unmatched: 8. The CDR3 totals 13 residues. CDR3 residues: CASMQGGRPEAFF. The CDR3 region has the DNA TGTGCCAGCATGCAGGGGGGCCGTCCTGAAGCTTTCTTT.

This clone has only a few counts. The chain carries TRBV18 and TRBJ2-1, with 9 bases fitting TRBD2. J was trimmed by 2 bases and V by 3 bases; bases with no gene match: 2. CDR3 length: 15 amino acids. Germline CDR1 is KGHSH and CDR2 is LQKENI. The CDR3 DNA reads TGTGCCAGCTCACCCGGACTAGCGACCTACAATGAGCAGTTCTTC. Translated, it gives CASSPGLATYNEQFF.

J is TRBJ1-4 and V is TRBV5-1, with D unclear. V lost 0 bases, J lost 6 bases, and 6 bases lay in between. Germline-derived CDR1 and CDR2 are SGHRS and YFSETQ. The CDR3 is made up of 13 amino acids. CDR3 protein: CASSLGADEKLFF. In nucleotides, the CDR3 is TGCGCCAGCAGCTTGGGGGCTGATGAAAAACTGTTTTTT.

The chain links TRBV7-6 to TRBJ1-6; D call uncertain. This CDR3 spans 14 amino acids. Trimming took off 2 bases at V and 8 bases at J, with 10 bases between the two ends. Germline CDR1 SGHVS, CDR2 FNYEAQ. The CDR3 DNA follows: TGTGCCAGCAGCTTAACGGGGTTCGATTCACCCCTCCACTTT. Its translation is CASSLTGFDSPLHF.

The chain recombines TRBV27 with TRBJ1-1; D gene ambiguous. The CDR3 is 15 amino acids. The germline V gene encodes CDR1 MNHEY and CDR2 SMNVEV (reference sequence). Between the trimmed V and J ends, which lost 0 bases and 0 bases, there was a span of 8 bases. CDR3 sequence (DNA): TGTGCCAGCAGTTTATCGCCCGGTCTGAACACTGAAGCTTTCTTT. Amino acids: CASSLSPGLNTEAFF.

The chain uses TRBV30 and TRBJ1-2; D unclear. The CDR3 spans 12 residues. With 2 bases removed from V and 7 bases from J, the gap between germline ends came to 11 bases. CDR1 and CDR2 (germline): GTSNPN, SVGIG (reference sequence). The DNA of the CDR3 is TGTGCCTGGAGTCTCCAAGCGGGTGGCTACACCTTC. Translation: CAWSLQAGGYTF.

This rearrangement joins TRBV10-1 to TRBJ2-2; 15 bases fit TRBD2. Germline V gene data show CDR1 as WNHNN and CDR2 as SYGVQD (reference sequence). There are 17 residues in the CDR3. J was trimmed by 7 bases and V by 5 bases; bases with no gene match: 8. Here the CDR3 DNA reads TGCGCCAGCAGTCATGGACTAGCGGGGGGGCGAGGCGGGGAGCTGTTTTTT. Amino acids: CASSHGLAGGRGGELFF.

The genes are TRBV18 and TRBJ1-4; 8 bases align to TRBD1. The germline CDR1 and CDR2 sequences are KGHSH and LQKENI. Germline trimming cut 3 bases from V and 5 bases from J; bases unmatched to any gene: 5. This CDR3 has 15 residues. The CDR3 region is CASSPGTGPNEKLFF. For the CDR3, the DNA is TGTGCCAGCTCACCTGGGACAGGTCCCAATGAAAAACTGTTTTTT.